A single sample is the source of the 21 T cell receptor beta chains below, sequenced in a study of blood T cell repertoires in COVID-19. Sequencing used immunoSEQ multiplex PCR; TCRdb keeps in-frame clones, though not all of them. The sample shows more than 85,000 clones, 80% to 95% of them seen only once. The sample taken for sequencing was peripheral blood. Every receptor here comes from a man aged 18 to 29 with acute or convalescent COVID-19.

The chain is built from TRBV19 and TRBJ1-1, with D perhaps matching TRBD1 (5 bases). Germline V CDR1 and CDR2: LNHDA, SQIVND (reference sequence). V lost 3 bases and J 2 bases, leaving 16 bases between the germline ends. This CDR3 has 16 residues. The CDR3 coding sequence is TGTGCCAGTAGTATTGCCGGGGGTGGAACAAACACTGAAGCTTTCTTT. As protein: CASSIAGGGTNTEAFF.

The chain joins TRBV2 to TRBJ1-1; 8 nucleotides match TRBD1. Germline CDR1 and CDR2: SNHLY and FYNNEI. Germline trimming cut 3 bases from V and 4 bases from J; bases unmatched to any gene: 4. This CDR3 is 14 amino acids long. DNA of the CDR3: TGTGCCAGCAGTGACCTAACAGGGGGCACTGAAGCTTTCTTT. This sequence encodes CASSDLTGGTEAFF.

CDR3 nucleotides: TGTGCCAGCAGCTCGCTCGGACTCTCCCAGTACTTC. Encoded protein: CASSSLGLSQYF. The chain recombines TRBV7-2 with TRBJ2-5; D perhaps matches TRBD2 (5 bases). The CDR3 length is 12 residues. CDR1 and CDR2 (germline): SGHTA, FQGNSA. Trimming left V 4 bases short and J 9 bases short, with 12 bases between.

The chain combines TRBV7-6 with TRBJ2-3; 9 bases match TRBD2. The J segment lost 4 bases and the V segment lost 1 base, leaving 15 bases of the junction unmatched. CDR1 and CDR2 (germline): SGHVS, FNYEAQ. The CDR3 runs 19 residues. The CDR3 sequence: CASSLGSASGTYIPDTQYF. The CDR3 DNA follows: TGTGCCAGCAGCTTAGGTTCGGCTAGCGGGACATATATCCCAGATACGCAGTATTTT.

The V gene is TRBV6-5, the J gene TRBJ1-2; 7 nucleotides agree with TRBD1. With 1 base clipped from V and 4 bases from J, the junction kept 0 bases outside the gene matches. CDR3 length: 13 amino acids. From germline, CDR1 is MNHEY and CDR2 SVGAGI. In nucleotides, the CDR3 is TGTGCCAGCAGTTACTGGGACAGCTATGGCTACACCTTC. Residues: CASSYWDSYGYTF.

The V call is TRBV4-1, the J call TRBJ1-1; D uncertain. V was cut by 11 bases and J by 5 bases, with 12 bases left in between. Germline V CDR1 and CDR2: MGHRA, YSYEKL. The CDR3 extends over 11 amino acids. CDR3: CASSGRTEAFF. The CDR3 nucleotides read TGCGCCTCGTCAGGTCGGACTGAAGCTTTCTTT.

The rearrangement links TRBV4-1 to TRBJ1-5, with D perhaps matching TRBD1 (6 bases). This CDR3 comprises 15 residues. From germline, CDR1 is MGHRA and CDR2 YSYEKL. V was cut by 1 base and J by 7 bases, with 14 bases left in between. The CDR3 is CASSQGEQGSQPQHF. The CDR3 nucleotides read TGCGCCAGCAGCCAAGGGGAACAGGGAAGCCAGCCCCAGCATTTT.

This CDR3 reads CANNGTDSGNTIYF. CDR3 DNA sequence: TGTGCCAACAACGGGACAGACTCTGGAAACACCATATATTTT. The V and J genes are TRBV19 and TRBJ1-3; 7 bases are shared with TRBD1. V lost 10 bases and J lost 0; bases outside the gene matches: 6. Germline V CDR1 and CDR2: LNHDA, SQIVND (reference sequence). There are 14 residues in the CDR3.

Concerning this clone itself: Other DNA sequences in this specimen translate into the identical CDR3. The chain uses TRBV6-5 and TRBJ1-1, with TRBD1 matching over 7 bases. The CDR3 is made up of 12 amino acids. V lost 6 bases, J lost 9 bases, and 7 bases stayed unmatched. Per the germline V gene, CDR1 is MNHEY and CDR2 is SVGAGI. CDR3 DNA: TGTGCCAGCAGCCTCCGACAGGGCAAAGCTTTCTTT. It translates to CASSLRQGKAFF.

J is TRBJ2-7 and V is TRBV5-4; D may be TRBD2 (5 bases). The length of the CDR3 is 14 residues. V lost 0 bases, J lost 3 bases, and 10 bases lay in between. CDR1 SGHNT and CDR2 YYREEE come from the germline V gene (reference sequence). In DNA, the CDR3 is TGTGCCAGCAGCTTGGCGGGGAGTATCTACGAGCAGTACTTC. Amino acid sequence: CASSLAGSIYEQYF.

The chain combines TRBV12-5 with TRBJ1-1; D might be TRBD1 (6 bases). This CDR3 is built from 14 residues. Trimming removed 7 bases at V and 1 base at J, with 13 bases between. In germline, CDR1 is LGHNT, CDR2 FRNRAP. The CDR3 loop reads CASALQGGNTEAFF. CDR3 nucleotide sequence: TGTGCTAGTGCTTTACAAGGGGGGAACACTGAAGCTTTCTTT.

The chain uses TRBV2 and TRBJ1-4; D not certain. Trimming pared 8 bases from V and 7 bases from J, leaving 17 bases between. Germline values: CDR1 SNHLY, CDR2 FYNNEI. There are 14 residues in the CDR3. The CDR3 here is CASYTVTDGEKLFF. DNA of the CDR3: TGTGCCAGCTACACAGTAACCGATGGTGAAAAACTGTTTTTT. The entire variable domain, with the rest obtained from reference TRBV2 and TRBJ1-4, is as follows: EPEVTQTPSHQVTQMGQEVILRCVPISNHLYFYWYRQILGQKVEFLVSFYNNEISEKSEIFDDQFSVERPDGSNFTLKIRSTKLEDSAMYFCASYTVTDGEKLFFGSGTQLSVL.

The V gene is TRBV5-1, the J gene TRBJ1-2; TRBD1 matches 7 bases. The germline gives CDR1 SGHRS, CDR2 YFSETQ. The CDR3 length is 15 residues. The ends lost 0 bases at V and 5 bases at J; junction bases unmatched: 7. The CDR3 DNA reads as TGCGCCAGCAGCTTGGACGGACAGGCTCAGTATGGCTACACCTTC. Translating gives CASSLDGQAQYGYTF. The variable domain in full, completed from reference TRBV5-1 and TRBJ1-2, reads KAGVTQTPRYLIKTRGQQVTLSCSPISGHRSVSWYQQTPGQGLQFLFEYFSETQRNKGNFPGRFSGRQFSNSRSEMNVSTLELGDSALYLCASSLDGQAQYGYTFGSGTRLTVV.

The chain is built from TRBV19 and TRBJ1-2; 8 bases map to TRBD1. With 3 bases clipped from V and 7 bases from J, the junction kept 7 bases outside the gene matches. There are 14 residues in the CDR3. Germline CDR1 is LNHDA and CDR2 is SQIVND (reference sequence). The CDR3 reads CASSIFGTGPGYTF. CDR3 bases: TGTGCCAGTAGTATTTTCGGGACAGGCCCTGGCTACACCTTC.

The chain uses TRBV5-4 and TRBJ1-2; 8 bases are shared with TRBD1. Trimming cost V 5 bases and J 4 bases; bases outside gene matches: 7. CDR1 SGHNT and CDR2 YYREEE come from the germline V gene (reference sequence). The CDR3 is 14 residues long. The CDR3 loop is CASSIPGQAYGYTF. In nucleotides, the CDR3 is TGTGCCAGCAGTATACCGGGACAGGCCTATGGCTACACCTTC.

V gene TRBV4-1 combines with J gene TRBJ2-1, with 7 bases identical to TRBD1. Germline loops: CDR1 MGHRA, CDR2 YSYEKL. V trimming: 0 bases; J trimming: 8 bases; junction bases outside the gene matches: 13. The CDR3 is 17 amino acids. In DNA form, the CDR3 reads TGCGCCAGCAGCCAAGATCGGGCAGGGGGTATTGTGGATGAGCAGTTCTTC. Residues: CASSQDRAGGIVDEQFF.

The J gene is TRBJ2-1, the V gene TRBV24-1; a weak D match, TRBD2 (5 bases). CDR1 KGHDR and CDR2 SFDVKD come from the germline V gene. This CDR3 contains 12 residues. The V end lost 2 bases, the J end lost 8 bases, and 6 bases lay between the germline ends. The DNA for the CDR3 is TGTGCCACCAGTGATTACGGGGATGAGCAGTTCTTC. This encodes CATSDYGDEQFF.

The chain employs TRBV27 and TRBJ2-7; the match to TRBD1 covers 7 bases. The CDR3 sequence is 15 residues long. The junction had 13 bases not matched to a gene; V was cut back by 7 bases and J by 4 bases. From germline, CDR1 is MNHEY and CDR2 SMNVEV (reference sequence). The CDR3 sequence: CASTSVKTGIYEQYF. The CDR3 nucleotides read TGTGCCAGCACCTCCGTGAAGACAGGGATTTACGAGCAGTACTTC.

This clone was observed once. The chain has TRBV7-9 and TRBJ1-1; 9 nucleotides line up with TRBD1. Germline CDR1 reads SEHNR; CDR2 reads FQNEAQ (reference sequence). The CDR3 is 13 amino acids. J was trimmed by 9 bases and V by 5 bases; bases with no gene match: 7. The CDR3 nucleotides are TGTGCCAGCAGCCCCCGGGACAGGGTCCAAGCTTTCTTT. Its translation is CASSPRDRVQAFF.

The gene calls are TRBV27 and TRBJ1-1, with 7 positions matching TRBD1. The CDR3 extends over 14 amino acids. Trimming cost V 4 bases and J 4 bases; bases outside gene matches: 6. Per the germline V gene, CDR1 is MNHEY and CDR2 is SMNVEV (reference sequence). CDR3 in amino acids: CASSSVHRGTEAFF. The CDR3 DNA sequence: TGTGCCAGCAGTTCAGTACACAGGGGCACTGAAGCTTTCTTT.

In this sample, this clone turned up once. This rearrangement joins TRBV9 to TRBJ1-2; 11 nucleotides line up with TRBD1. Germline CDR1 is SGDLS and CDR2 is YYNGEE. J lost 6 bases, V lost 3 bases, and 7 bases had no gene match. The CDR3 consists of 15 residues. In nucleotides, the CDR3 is TGTGCCAGCAGCGCCATACGGACAGGGGGCGATGGCTACACCTTC. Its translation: CASSAIRTGGDGYTF.